This T cell receptor (beta chain) appears in the sequencing data of a study of T cells in Graves' hyperthyroidism and ophthalmopathy. Amplified regions were TCR beta CDR3 sequences from RNA transcripts. The HTBI set primed first-round TCR CDR3 RT-PCR. MiXCR, run by TCRdb on the multiplex PCR reads, gives a single entry per CDR3 protein. The profile covers roughly 710,000 distinct CDR3 sequences, with about 35% appearing a single time and around 31% taken by the ten largest. Per germline, CDR1 SQVTM and CDR2 ANQGSEA. Germline trimming cut 4 bases from V and 4 bases from J; bases unmatched to any gene: 9. The CDR3 has 14 residues. The diagnoses drew upon clinical symptoms, serum thyroxine and TRAb, thyroid ultrasound and orbital computed tomography.

The chain has TRBV29-1 and TRBJ1-2; the match to TRBD1 covers 7 bases. The clonotype originates from a woman aged 35 to 49 with Graves' hyperthyroidism. Sequencing was performed on blood. For the CDR3, the DNA is TGCAGCGTTGCTCCCGGGGGACAGATCTATGGCTACACCTTC. As protein: CSVAPGGQIYGYTF.